The source of this TCR beta chain is a study of T cell changes during pregnancy in multiple sclerosis. Germline CDR1 SGDLS, CDR2 YYNGEE. This CDR3 has 15 amino acids. J was trimmed by 9 bases and V by 0 bases; bases with no gene match: 5. Some clones are missing from TCRdb's copy, which holds only in-frame ones; the method was immunoSEQ multiplex PCR. The sample gives tens of thousands of clones, more than 85% of which show up once; 0.7% to 1% is in the top ten. This receptor was obtained from a female donor with multiple sclerosis, enrolled in a pregnancy study. This specimen was peripheral blood, taken in the first trimester of pregnancy. The chain is built from TRBV9 and TRBJ1-6; TRBD1 matches at 8 bases. The CDR3 nucleotides are TGTGCCAGCAGCGTAGCTGGCAGGGGGCTTTCACCCCTCCACTTT. Protein sequence: CASSVAGRGLSPLHF. Full variable domain (rest looked up from reference TRBV9 and TRBJ1-6): DSGVTQTPKHLITATGQRVTLRCSPRSGDLSVYWYQQSLDQGLQFLIQYYNGEERAKGNILERFSAQQFPDLHSELNLSSLELGDSALYFCASSVAGRGLSPLHFGNGTRLTVT.